The 10 T cell receptor beta chains listed next were all sequenced from one sample in a study of T cell responses to AZD1222 COVID-19 vaccine. Profiled with immunoSEQ multiplex PCR; TCRdb holds only in-frame clones, not every one. The sample shows 100,000 to 150,000 clones, 90% of them seen only once. The material sequenced was peripheral blood, taken on day 0 of AZD1222 vaccination. The receptors come from an adult in good health.

The chain combines TRBV2 with TRBJ2-3; the D gene is possibly TRBD1 (5 bases). V lost 6 bases and J 0 bases, leaving 13 bases between the germline ends. Germline loops: CDR1 SNHLY, CDR2 FYNNEI. The CDR3 consists of 15 residues. CDR3 nucleotides: TGTGCCAGCAGGACAGAATATACTAGCACAGATACGCAGTATTTT. Protein sequence: CASRTEYTSTDTQYF.

The chain carries TRBV5-1 and TRBJ1-4, with 7 positions matching TRBD1. CDR3 length: 16 amino acids. Trimming removed 4 bases from V and 3 bases from J; junction bases left unmatched: 9. The germline V gene encodes CDR1 SGHRS and CDR2 YFSETQ. The CDR3 reads CASSRGDRGANEKLFF. The DNA of the CDR3 is TGCGCCAGCAGCCGGGGGGACAGAGGGGCTAATGAAAAACTGTTTTTT.

In this sample, this clone turned up once. This CDR3 reads CACQRDGNSPLHF. The DNA for the CDR3 is TGTGCCTGCCAACGGGACGGAAATTCACCCCTCCACTTT. The chain carries TRBV30 and TRBJ1-6, with D perhaps TRBD1 (5 bases). Germline lookup yields CDR1 GTSNPN and CDR2 SVGIG (reference sequence). Trimming pared 6 bases from V and 7 bases from J, leaving 13 bases between. The CDR3 has 13 amino acids.

This chain connects TRBV9 to TRBJ2-3; D might be TRBD1 or TRBD2, each matching 5 bases. Germline CDR1 is SGDLS and CDR2 is YYNGEE. This CDR3 has 17 amino acids. V dropped 0 bases and J dropped 5 bases, with 19 bases sitting between them. CDR3 sequence: CASSVAPGPNRGDTQYF. CDR3 coding DNA: TGTGCCAGCAGCGTAGCTCCGGGACCCAATAGGGGAGATACGCAGTATTTT.

This chain links TRBV3-1 (or the pseudogene TRBV3-2) with TRBJ2-1; 12 bases line up with TRBD2. CDR1 and CDR2 (germline): LGHDT, YNNKEL (reference sequence). This CDR3 comprises 15 residues. Trimming at V came to 3 bases and at J to 10 bases, leaving 7 bases not matched to a gene. The CDR3 coding sequence is TGTGCCAGCAGCCATCTAGCGGGAGGGCCCGGAGAGCAGTTCTTC. This gives the protein CASSHLAGGPGEQFF.

The rearrangement uses TRBV7-2 and TRBJ2-3, with 12 bases identical to TRBD1. The CDR3 consists of 17 residues. Unmatched junction bases numbered 12, after V lost 6 bases and J lost 5 bases. Germline values: CDR1 SGHTA, CDR2 FQGNSA. The CDR3: CASSTSPGQGAGDTQYF. Written as DNA, the CDR3 is TGTGCCAGCAGTACCTCCCCGGGACAGGGGGCCGGAGATACGCAGTATTTT.

The chain recombines TRBV6-5 with TRBJ2-2; a weak D match, TRBD1 (5 bases). Per the germline V gene, CDR1 is MNHEY and CDR2 is SVGAGI. V lost 0 bases, J lost 3 bases, and 11 bases lay in between. CDR3 length: 16 residues. Here the CDR3 reads CASSYSKGAYTGELFF. The CDR3, as DNA: TGTGCCAGCAGTTACTCGAAAGGGGCGTACACCGGGGAGCTGTTTTTT.

The CDR3 DNA is TGCGCCAGCAGCTTGGGGGGACCCGGCAATGAGCAGTTCTTC. Its translation is CASSLGGPGNEQFF. The chain carries TRBV5-1 and TRBJ2-1; D is perhaps TRBD1 or TRBD2 (5 bases each). The CDR3 spans 14 residues. CDR1 is SGHRS, CDR2 YFSETQ, per germline. The V and J ends lost 0 bases and 6 bases respectively, with 10 bases between them.

This clone was counted once. The genes are TRBV3-1 (or the pseudogene TRBV3-2) and TRBJ2-7; possible D gene TRBD1, 6 bases. The CDR3 is 16 amino acids. CDR1 and CDR2 (germline): LGHDT, YNNKEL (reference sequence). The ends were cut back, 4 bases at V and 6 bases at J, with 22 bases in the middle. CDR3 loop: CASSLGRRDTWGEQYF. The DNA for the CDR3 is TGTGCCAGCAGCCTGGGCCGCCGGGACACCTGGGGCGAGCAGTACTTC.

The count of this clone is one. The chain combines TRBV10-3 with TRBJ2-7; 8 bases are shared with TRBD2. CDR1 is ENHRY, CDR2 SYGVKD, per germline. The CDR3 runs to 16 residues. The junction had 10 bases not matched to a gene; V was cut back by 2 bases and J by 4 bases. DNA for the CDR3: TGTGCCATCAGTGAGAACGGGGGGGGACCTTTATACGAGCAGTACTTC. It encodes CAISENGGGPLYEQYF.